A selection of T cell receptor beta chains follows, all from one sample in a study of CD8 T cells in Susac syndrome. TCRdb used MiXCR to reprocess the immunoSEQ multiplex PCR reads, holding one entry per CDR3 protein. The sample consists of some 400,000 distinct CDR3 sequences, around 85% of them appearing once. What was sequenced was CD8+ T cells from PBMCs. The receptors come from a human donor with multiple sclerosis. Both conserved end residues are part of each CDR3. A D gene is named only where the DNA matches it firmly. Clone size is stated in some rows and not others, as once, few, many or a class when expanded.

>TRBJ1-1|few|NA|TRBV20-1
TGCAGTGCTAGAGATGGCACACTTATGAACACTGAAGCTTTCTTT
CSARDGTLMNTEAFF
>TRBJ1-5|NA|TRBD1|TRBV5-6
TGTGCCAGCAGCTTGGCCAGGGGGGGCAATCAGCCCCAGCATTTT
CASSLARGGNQPQHF
>TRBJ2-1|NA|NA|TRBV4-1
TGCGCCAGCAGCCAAGAGACTTTCAATGAACAGTTCTTC
CASSQETFNEQFF
>TRBJ2-3|NA|NA|TRBV27
TGTGCCAGCAGTTTATCGGGAACTAGCATGCATACGCAGTATTTT
CASSLSGTSMHTQYF
>TRBJ2-7|NA|TRBD2|TRBV15
TGTGCCACCAGCAGAGATCCAGCGGGAGGGGGAACGTCCTACGAGCAGTACTTC
CATSRDPAGGGTSYEQYF
>TRBJ1-5|NA|NA|TRBV2
TGTGCCAGCAGCGAACTGGGGGCCAATCACAATCAGCCCCAGCATTTT
CASSELGANHNQPQHF
>TRBJ1-1|NA|NA|TRBV19
TGTGCCAGTAGTATCGGGGGCTACACTGAAGCTTTCTTT
CASSIGGYTEAFF
>TRBJ2-6|NA|NA|TRBV5-1
TGCGCCAGCAGCCCCTCCGGGAATGGGGCCAACGTCCTGACTTTC
CASSPSGNGANVLTF
>TRBJ2-7|NA|NA|TRBV2
TGTGCCAGCAGGGGGGGACAGAGCGATCTCTACGAGCAGTACTTC
CASRGGQSDLYEQYF
>TRBJ2-2|NA|NA|TRBV5-1
TGCGCCAGCAGCTTGGAGAGGGGCTCAAACACCGGGGAGCTGTTTTTT
CASSLERGSNTGELFF
>TRBJ1-3|once|NA|TRBV12-3/TRBV12-4
TGTGCCAGCAGAGACGCAGGGACCGGCGGAAACACCATATATTTT
CASRDAGTGGNTIYF
>TRBJ1-2|once|TRBD1|TRBV5-6
TGTGCCAGCAGCGAGGGACAGGTCGTTTTCGGCTACACCTTC
CASSEGQVVFGYTF
>TRBJ2-6|once|NA|TRBV28
TGTGCCAGCAGTGACCCGGACCCGAGGGCCAACGTCCTGACTTTC
CASSDPDPRANVLTF
>TRBJ2-1|NA|NA|TRBV20-1
TGCAGTGCTCTAGGCTTGGCGGACCGCTACAATGAGCAGTTCTTC
CSALGLADRYNEQFF
>TRBJ2-3|NA|NA|TRBV11-1
TGTGCCAGCAGCTCCGGGGGTCAGGGAAAGTATTTT
CASSSGGQGKYF
>TRBJ1-5|NA|TRBD1|TRBV7-8
TGTGCCAGCAGCTTAGCTAGACAGGGTGGGGGGCAGCCCCAGCATTTT
CASSLARQGGGQPQHF
>TRBJ2-2|NA|NA|TRBV27
TGTGCCAGCAGTTTCGGGGCTAGCACCGGGGAGCTGTTTTTT
CASSFGASTGELFF